This T cell receptor (beta chain) was documented in a study of T cells after yellow fever vaccination. Overall study results and limits: The presence of abundant clonotypes contaminating from the bulk population was possible in FACS-sorted repertoires. Among primary-vaccination clones, most reappeared after the booster, at roughly 96% for CD4 and 88% for CD8.

A few counts support this clonotype. What it recognizes is unknown. The TCR cDNA carried a universal primer site and UMIs from 5'RACE template switching. Using its own MiXCR run on the 5' RACE reads, TCRdb lists one record per CDR3 protein. Of 300,000 to 400,000 distinct CDR3 sequences detected, about 8.3% appear once; the ten largest clones hold roughly 15%. Material: PBMCs, obtained roughly 47 days after the first yellow fever vaccination. The source of this sequence is a young man who received the YFV17D yellow fever vaccine.

This chain's CDR3 is CASSQDTFEQFF. In DNA form, the CDR3 reads TGCGCCAGCAGCCAAGATACGTTTGAGCAGTTCTTC. J is TRBJ2-1 and V is TRBV4-3; D is unresolved. This CDR3 is 12 amino acids long. CDR1 is LGHNA, CDR2 YSLEER, per germline. V shed 0 bases and J shed 9 bases, with 6 bases lying between them.